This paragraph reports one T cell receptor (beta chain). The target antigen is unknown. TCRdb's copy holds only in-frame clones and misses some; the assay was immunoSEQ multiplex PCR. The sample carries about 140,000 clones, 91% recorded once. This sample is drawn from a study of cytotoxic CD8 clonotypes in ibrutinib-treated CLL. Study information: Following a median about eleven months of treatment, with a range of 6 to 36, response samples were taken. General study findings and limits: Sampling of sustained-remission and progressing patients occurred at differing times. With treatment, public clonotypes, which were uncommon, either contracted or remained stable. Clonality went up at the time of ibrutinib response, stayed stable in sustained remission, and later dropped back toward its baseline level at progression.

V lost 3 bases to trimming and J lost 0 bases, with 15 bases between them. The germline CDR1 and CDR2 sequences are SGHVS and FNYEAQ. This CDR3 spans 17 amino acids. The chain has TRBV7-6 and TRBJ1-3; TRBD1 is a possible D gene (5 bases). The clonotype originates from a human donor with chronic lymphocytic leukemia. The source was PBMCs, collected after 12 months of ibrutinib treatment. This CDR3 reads CASSFPGAVGSGNTIYF. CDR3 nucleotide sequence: TGTGCCAGCAGCTTCCCCGGGGCAGTGGGCTCTGGAAACACCATATATTTT.